Sequencing of this TCR beta chain was carried out in a study of blood T cell repertoires in COVID-19. Clones were sequenced by immunoSEQ multiplex PCR, and TCRdb holds only the in-frame ones, with some missing. The table has roughly 210,000 clones, about 87% seen once. CDR3 length equals 13 residues. Trimming took off 1 base at V and 8 bases at J, with 11 bases between the two ends. The germline gives CDR1 SGHDN, CDR2 FVKESK. This chain joins TRBV14 and TRBJ1-1; the D gene is possibly TRBD1 (5 bases). The source material was peripheral blood. The sequence came from a man aged 70-80 years with acute or convalescent COVID-19. In DNA, the CDR3 is TGTGCCAGCAGCCAAGTAGACAGATTAGAAGCTTTCTTT. It codes for CASSQVDRLEAFF. Together with reference TRBV14 and TRBJ1-1, the CDR3 gives the full variable domain: EAGVTQFPSHSVIEKGQTVTLRCDPISGHDNLYWYRRVMGKEIKFLLHFVKESKQDESGMPNNRFLAERTGGTYSTLKVQPAELEDSGVYFCASSQVDRLEAFFGQGTRLTVV.